This T cell receptor (beta chain) was identified in a study of cytomegalovirus exposure and HLA in healthy donors. Notes on the study in general: High sensitivity and specificity were reportedly achieved when the classifier diagnosed cytomegalovirus status. The dataset shows that most TCR sequences were rare, while some public TCRs occurred in many donors.

Donors were drawn from the 120-subject validation cohort, separate from the approximately 700-subject first cohort. Only in-frame clones appear in the TCRdb table, and some are missing; sequencing was by immunoSEQ multiplex PCR. The sample lists roughly 220,000 clones, approximately 83% occurring once. A remark on this clone: Its antigen remains unidentified.

Germline CDR1 LGHNT, CDR2 FRNRAP. The V end was cut by 1 base, the J end by 8 bases, with 14 bases between. CDR3 length: 14 amino acids. This sequence joins TRBV12-5 and TRBJ1-2; tentatively, D is TRBD1 (5 bases). The receptor comes from a woman between 25 and 40 years old in good health and CMV-seropositive. The sample comprised PBMCs. The CDR3 loop reads CASGLAPRGGGYTF. Here the CDR3 DNA reads TGTGCTAGTGGTTTGGCCCCCCGGGGGGGAGGCTACACCTTC.